This T cell receptor beta chain was obtained from a study of cytotoxic CD8 clonotypes in ibrutinib-treated CLL. Turning to the study itself: The study included 11 relapsed/refractory and 15 treatment-naive patients; 17 to 18 had IGHV unmutated disease. Partial responders roughly 25, complete 2; some twelve progressed and roughly 15 stayed in remission by median approximately 64 months. General study findings and limits: Sampling time points were not equivalent between sustained-remission and progressing patients.

Concerning this clone: Its target is unknown.

This CDR3 contains 13 residues. Trimming pared 4 bases from V and 4 bases from J, leaving 9 bases between. The germline V gene has CDR1 MNHEY and CDR2 SVGAGI. Some clones are missing from TCRdb's copy, which holds only in-frame ones; the method was immunoSEQ multiplex PCR. The table shows about 57,000 clones, with approximately 60% occurring only once. V usage is TRBV6-5 and J usage is TRBJ2-3; the D gene is possibly TRBD2 (5 bases). The sequence was obtained from a human donor with chronic lymphocytic leukemia. Material: PBMCs, obtained after 24 months of ibrutinib treatment. CDR3 residues: CASSLRVPDTQYF. The CDR3 DNA is TGTGCCAGCAGTTTGAGGGTCCCAGATACGCAGTATTTT.